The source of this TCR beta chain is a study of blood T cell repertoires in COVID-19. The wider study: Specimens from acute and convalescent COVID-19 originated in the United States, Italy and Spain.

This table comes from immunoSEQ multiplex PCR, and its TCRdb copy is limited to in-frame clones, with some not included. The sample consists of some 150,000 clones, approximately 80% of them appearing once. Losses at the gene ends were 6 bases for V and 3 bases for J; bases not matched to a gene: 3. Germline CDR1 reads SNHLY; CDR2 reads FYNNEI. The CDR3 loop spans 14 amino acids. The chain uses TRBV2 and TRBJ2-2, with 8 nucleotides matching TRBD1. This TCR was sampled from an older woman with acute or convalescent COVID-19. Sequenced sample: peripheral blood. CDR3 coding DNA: TGTGCCAGCAGGAACAGGGGGGACACCGGGGAGCTGTTTTTT. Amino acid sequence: CASRNRGDTGELFF.